What follows are 22 T cell receptor beta chains derived from one specimen sequenced in a study of shared clonotypes between healthy human individuals. The method was immunoSEQ multiplex PCR; TCRdb's version includes in-frame clones alone and lacks a portion of them. The sample carries about 2.4 million clones, roughly nine tenths recorded once. The specimen was naive CD4+ T cells sorted from blood. Subset meaning: CD45RA+ positively selected. Receptors originate from a man aged 18 to 29 in good health.

This chain links TRBV6-6 with TRBJ1-2, with 8 bases matching TRBD1. V gave up 6 bases and J gave up 4 bases; unmatched junction bases: 10. The CDR3 runs 15 residues. Germline CDR1 reads MNHNY; CDR2 reads SVGAGI (reference sequence). For the CDR3, the DNA is TGTGCCAGCAGCGACCCCGGGACAGGAATCTATGGCTACACCTTC. This sequence encodes CASSDPGTGIYGYTF.

The V and J genes are TRBV7-9 and TRBJ1-1; no definite D call. The CDR3 spans 13 residues. Trimming pared 2 bases from V and 7 bases from J, leaving 11 bases between. Germline V CDR1 and CDR2: SEHNR, FQNEAQ (reference sequence). In DNA, the CDR3 is TGTGCCAGCAGCTTAAACGGACTTGTTGAAGCTTTCTTT. Residues: CASSLNGLVEAFF.

The rearrangement joins TRBV11-2 to TRBJ2-1; D is unresolved. CDR1 and CDR2 from the germline V gene are SGHAT and FQNNGV. The ends were cut back, 2 bases at V and 7 bases at J, with 6 bases in the middle. The CDR3 runs 12 residues. The CDR3 loop reads CASSLNGNEQFF. The CDR3 DNA reads as TGTGCCAGCAGCTTAAATGGGAATGAGCAGTTCTTC.

This chain connects TRBV7-8 to TRBJ2-3; 7 nucleotides line up with TRBD1. Trimming cost V 7 bases and J 0 bases; bases outside gene matches: 13. CDR1 SGHVS and CDR2 FQNEAQ come from the germline V gene. This CDR3 has 17 amino acids. The CDR3 bases are TGTGCCAGCACCTTCCTGGGACAGCAGATTAGCACAGATACGCAGTATTTT. This encodes CASTFLGQQISTDTQYF.

This rearrangement joins TRBV7-9 to TRBJ1-1, with unresolved D. Germline V lookup: CDR1 SEHNR, CDR2 FQNEAQ (reference sequence). Trimming took 1 base from V and 3 from J, leaving 9 bases between them. CDR3 length: 14 amino acids. CDR3 DNA sequence: TGTGCCAGCAGCTTAGTTCGATGGGACACTGAAGCTTTCTTT. This sequence encodes CASSLVRWDTEAFF.

The J gene is TRBJ2-2, the V gene TRBV12-5; 10 bases fit TRBD2. V dropped 0 bases and J dropped 6; count of bases not matched to a gene: 7. This CDR3 is 17 amino acids long. Germline assignment: CDR1 LGHNT and CDR2 FRNRAP. The CDR3 DNA sequence: TGTGCTAGTGGTTTGGTACTGGCTAGCGGGAGCCCCGGGGAGCTGTTTTTT. Translated: CASGLVLASGSPGELFF.

CDR3 in amino acids: CASRLAGAYEQYF. In nucleotides, the CDR3 is TGTGCCAGCAGACTAGCGGGAGCATACGAGCAGTACTTC. The chain carries TRBV19 and TRBJ2-7; 12 positions agree with TRBD2. The CDR3 spans 13 residues. Germline lookup yields CDR1 LNHDA and CDR2 SQIVND (reference sequence). Unmatched junction bases numbered 4, after V lost 9 bases and J lost 4 bases.

This chain joins TRBV28 and TRBJ2-5, with 8 bases fitting TRBD2. CDR3 length: 15 amino acids. V shed 4 bases and J 3 bases; nucleotides not matched to a gene: 7. Germline V CDR1 and CDR2: MDHEN, SYDVKM. CDR3 amino acids: CASSSLAGGKETQYF. The CDR3 region has the DNA TGTGCCAGCAGTTCCCTGGCGGGGGGTAAAGAGACCCAGTACTTC.

The rearrangement uses TRBV15 and TRBJ1-5; TRBD1 might be the D (6 bases). This CDR3 contains 16 residues. The V end was cut by 1 base, the J end by 0 bases, with 10 bases between. Looked up from germline, CDR1 is LNHNV and CDR2 is YYDKDF (reference sequence). This chain's CDR3 is CATSRGQGNSNQPQHF. CDR3 DNA: TGTGCCACCAGCAGAGGCCAGGGGAATAGCAATCAGCCCCAGCATTTT.

The chain is built from TRBV7-2 and TRBJ2-1; 7 positions agree with TRBD2. The germline V gene encodes CDR1 SGHTA and CDR2 FQGNSA. After removal of 1 base from V and 0 bases from J, the junction contained 6 bases not matched to a gene. The CDR3 extends over 17 amino acids. The CDR3: CASSLVYGGSSYNEQFF. Here the CDR3 DNA reads TGTGCCAGCAGCTTAGTTTACGGGGGGAGCTCCTACAATGAGCAGTTCTTC.

This chain joins TRBV7-2 and TRBJ2-7; 7 bases fit TRBD1. The germline V gene has CDR1 SGHTA and CDR2 FQGNSA. Trimming took 6 bases from V and 5 from J; bases not matched to a gene: 7. The CDR3 is made up of 13 amino acids. The CDR3: CASSQAQGNEQYF. DNA of the CDR3: TGTGCCAGCAGTCAAGCACAGGGGAACGAGCAGTACTTC.

The J gene is TRBJ1-5, the V gene TRBV21-1. TRBV21-1 is reported as a pseudogene. The CDR3 is 15 residues long. CDR3 sequence reads: CASSKLEGRNQPQHF. The CDR3 nucleotides are TGTGCCAGCAGCAAATTAGAGGGGCGTAATCAGCCCCAGCATTTT.

The chain recombines TRBV19 with TRBJ1-1; 9 bases line up with TRBD1. V lost 4 bases to trimming and J lost 1 base; unmatched junction nucleotides: 7. The CDR3 covers 16 residues. Germline-derived CDR1 and CDR2 are LNHDA and SQIVND (reference sequence). Here the CDR3 reads CASSTGQGRKNTEAFF. CDR3 DNA: TGTGCCAGTAGTACCGGACAGGGGCGGAAGAACACTGAAGCTTTCTTT.

The rearrangement joins TRBV2 to TRBJ1-1, with TRBD1 as a possible D gene (6 bases). This CDR3 region has 13 residues. Trimming stripped 6 bases from V and 2 bases from J, with 10 bases between. The germline CDR1 and CDR2 sequences are SNHLY and FYNNEI. The DNA of the CDR3 is TGTGCCAGCAGGGGGGACACTAACACTGAAGCTTTCTTT. Translated: CASRGDTNTEAFF.

The chain recombines TRBV28 with TRBJ2-7; D is perhaps TRBD1 (6 bases). The CDR3 loop spans 13 amino acids. Germline V lookup: CDR1 MDHEN, CDR2 SYDVKM. The germline V and J ends were trimmed by 9 bases and 2 bases, with 14 bases remaining between them. CDR3 bases: TGTGCCAGTAACCTGGACAGCACCTACGAGCAGTACTTC. This codes for CASNLDSTYEQYF.

The CDR3 nucleotides read TGTGCCTGGAGTGTAAAGACCGACAATCAGCCCCAGCATTTT. Its translation is CAWSVKTDNQPQHF. The V gene is TRBV30, the J gene TRBJ1-5, with D unresolved. Germline lookup yields CDR1 GTSNPN and CDR2 SVGIG (reference sequence). V dropped 0 bases and J dropped 3 bases, with 9 bases sitting between them. This CDR3 contains 14 residues.

The chain carries TRBV18 and TRBJ2-7, with D tentatively TRBD1 (6 bases). V was pared by 4 bases and J by 3 bases, with 7 bases between. CDR3 length: 12 residues. CDR1 and CDR2 (germline): KGHSH, LQKENI. CDR3 bases: TGTGCCAGCTCACAGGGGGTCTACGAGCAGTACTTC. Its translation is CASSQGVYEQYF.

V is TRBV5-1 and J is TRBJ1-1; D not certain. Deletions cut 3 bases from V and 3 bases from J, with 9 bases between. Germline lookup yields CDR1 SGHRS and CDR2 YFSETQ. The CDR3 covers 13 residues. For the CDR3, the DNA is TGCGCCAGCAGCTCCCAGGTGGACACTGAAGCTTTCTTT. Residues: CASSSQVDTEAFF. Using reference TRBV5-1 and TRBJ1-1 for the parts outside the CDR3, the full variable domain is KAGVTQTPRYLIKTRGQQVTLSCSPISGHRSVSWYQQTPGQGLQFLFEYFSETQRNKGNFPGRFSGRQFSNSRSEMNVSTLELGDSALYLCASSSQVDTEAFFGQGTRLTVV.

The V call is TRBV10-3, the J call TRBJ2-3; 7 nucleotides match TRBD2. The trim removed 4 bases at V and 0 bases at J, leaving 10 bases unmatched. The CDR3 loop spans 17 amino acids. Per germline, CDR1 ENHRY and CDR2 SYGVKD. CDR3 DNA sequence: TGTGCCATCAGTGGGGGGGGTAGCGGGCCTAGCACAGATACGCAGTATTTT. It codes for CAISGGGSGPSTDTQYF.

The chain is built from TRBV28 and TRBJ1-5, with D unresolved. Germline lookup yields CDR1 MDHEN and CDR2 SYDVKM. The length of the CDR3 is 12 residues. Trimming cost V 10 bases and J 3 bases, with 10 bases left between them. CDR3 region: CATLAINQPQHF. The CDR3 region has the DNA TGTGCCACCTTGGCTATCAATCAGCCCCAGCATTTT.

This chain connects TRBV5-6 to TRBJ2-2; unclear D gene. V was trimmed by 2 bases and J by 6 bases, leaving 5 bases between them. The CDR3 spans 12 residues. Germline V lookup: CDR1 SGHDT, CDR2 YYEEEE. CDR3 nucleotide sequence: TGTGCCAGCAGCTTTGGGGCCGGGGAGCTGTTTTTT. Amino acids: CASSFGAGELFF.

Comments on this clone: The same CDR3 arises from other DNA sequences in this sample as well. The gene calls are TRBV30 and TRBJ1-5; possibly TRBD1 for D (5 bases). CDR1 is GTSNPN and CDR2 is SVGIG in the germline V gene (reference sequence). The CDR3 has 15 amino acids. Trimming pared 2 bases from V and 4 bases from J, leaving 15 bases between. The CDR3 reads CAWSSEGRGNQPQHF. The CDR3 region has the DNA TGTGCCTGGAGTTCCGAGGGGAGGGGAAATCAGCCCCAGCATTTT.